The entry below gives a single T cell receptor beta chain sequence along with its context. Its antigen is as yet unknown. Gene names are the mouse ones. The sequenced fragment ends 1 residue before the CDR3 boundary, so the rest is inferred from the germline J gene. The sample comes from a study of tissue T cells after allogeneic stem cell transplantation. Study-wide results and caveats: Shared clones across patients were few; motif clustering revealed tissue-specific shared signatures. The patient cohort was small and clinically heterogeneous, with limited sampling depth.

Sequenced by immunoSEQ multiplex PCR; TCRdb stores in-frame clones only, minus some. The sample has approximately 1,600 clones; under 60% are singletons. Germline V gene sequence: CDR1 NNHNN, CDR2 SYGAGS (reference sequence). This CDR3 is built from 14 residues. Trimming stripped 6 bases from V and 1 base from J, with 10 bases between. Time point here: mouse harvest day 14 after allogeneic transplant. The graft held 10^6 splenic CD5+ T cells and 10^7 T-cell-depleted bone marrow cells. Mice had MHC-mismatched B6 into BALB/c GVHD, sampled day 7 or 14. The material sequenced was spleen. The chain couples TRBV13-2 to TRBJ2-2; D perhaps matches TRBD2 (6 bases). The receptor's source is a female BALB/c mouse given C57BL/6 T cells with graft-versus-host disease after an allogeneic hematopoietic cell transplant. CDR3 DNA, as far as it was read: TGTGCCAGCGCTCTGGGGAGAAACACCGGGCAGCTCTAC. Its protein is CASALGRNTGQLY. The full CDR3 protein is CASALGRNTGQLYF.